This entry describes one TCR beta chain. Antigen specificity is unknown. The germline V gene encodes CDR1 SEHNR and CDR2 FQNEAQ (reference sequence). V shed 5 bases, J shed 5 bases, and the junction held 1 base outside the gene matches. The CDR3 totals 14 residues. TCRdb independently ran MiXCR on the 5' RACE reads; one entry per CDR3 protein. The sample has about 83,000 distinct CDR3 sequences, approximately 13% seen once; the top ten hold approximately 7%. The entry originates in a study of early T cells in non-severe SARS-CoV-2 infection. Study-wide findings and caveats: VDJdb-based annotation leaned toward anti-spike CD8 responses and missed private and CD4 specificities.

What was sequenced was whole blood. The chain combines TRBV7-9 with TRBJ1-6, with TRBD1 matching over 9 bases. The clonotype originates from an adult who was a healthcare worker with PCR-confirmed SARS-CoV-2 infection or an uninfected control (not recorded which). The CDR3 loop is CASSRTGDNSPLHF. The CDR3 coding sequence is TGTGCCAGCAGCCGGACAGGGGATAATTCACCCCTCCACTTT. Based on the CDR3 plus reference TRBV7-9 and TRBJ1-6, the full variable domain is DTGVSQNPRHKITKRGQNVTFRCDPISEHNRLYWYRQTLGQGPEFLTYFQNEAQLEKSRLLSDRFSAERPKGSFSTLEIQRTEQGDSAMYLCASSRTGDNSPLHFGNGTRLTVT.